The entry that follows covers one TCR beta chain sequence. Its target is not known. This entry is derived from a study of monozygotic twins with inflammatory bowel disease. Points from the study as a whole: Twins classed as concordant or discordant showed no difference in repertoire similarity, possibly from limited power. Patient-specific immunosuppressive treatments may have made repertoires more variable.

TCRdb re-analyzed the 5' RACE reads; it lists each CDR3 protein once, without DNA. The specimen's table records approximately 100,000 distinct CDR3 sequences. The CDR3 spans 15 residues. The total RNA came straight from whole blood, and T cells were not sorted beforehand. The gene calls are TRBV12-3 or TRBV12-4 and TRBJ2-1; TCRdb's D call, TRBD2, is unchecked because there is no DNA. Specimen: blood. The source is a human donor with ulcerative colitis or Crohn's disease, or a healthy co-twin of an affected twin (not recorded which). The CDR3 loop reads CASSPSGTSYNEQFF.